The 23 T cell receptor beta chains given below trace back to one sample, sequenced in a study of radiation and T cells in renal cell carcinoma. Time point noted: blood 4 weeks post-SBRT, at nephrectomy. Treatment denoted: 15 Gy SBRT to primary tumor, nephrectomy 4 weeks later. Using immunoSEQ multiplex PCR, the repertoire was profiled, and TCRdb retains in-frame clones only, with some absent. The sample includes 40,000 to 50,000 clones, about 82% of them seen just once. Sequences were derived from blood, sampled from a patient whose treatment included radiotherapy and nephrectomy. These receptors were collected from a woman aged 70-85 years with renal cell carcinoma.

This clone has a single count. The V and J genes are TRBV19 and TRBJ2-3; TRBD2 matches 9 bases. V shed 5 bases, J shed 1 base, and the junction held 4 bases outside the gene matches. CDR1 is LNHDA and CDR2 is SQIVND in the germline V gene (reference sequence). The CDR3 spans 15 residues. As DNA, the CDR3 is TGTGCCAGTAGTTTTAGCGGGAGTGGCACAGATACGCAGTATTTT. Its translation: CASSFSGSGTDTQYF. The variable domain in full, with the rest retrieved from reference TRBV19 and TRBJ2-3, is DGGITQSPKYLFRKEGQNVTLSCEQNLNHDAMYWYRQDPGQGLRLIYYSQIVNDFQKGDIAEGYSVSREKKESFPLTVTSAQKNPTAFYLCASSFSGSGTDTQYFGPGTRLTVL.

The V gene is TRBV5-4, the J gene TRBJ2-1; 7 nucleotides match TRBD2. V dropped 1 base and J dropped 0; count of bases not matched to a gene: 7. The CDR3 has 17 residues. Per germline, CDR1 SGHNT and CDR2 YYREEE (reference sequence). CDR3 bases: TGTGCCAGCAGCTTGCCTAGCGGTCCGAGCTCCTACAATGAGCAGTTCTTC. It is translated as CASSLPSGPSSYNEQFF.

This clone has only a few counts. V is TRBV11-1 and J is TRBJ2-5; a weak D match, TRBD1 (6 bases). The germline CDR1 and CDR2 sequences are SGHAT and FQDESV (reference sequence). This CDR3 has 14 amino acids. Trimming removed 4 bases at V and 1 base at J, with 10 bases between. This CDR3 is CASSSLTGQETQYF. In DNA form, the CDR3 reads TGTGCCAGCAGCTCACTGACAGGCCAAGAGACCCAGTACTTC.

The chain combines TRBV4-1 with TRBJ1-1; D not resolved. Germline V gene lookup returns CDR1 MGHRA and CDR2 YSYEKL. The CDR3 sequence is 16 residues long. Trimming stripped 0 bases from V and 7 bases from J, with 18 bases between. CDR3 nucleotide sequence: TGCGCCAGCAGCCAAGACGGGATGTCCCAGCGGGTTGAAGCTTTCTTT. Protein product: CASSQDGMSQRVEAFF.

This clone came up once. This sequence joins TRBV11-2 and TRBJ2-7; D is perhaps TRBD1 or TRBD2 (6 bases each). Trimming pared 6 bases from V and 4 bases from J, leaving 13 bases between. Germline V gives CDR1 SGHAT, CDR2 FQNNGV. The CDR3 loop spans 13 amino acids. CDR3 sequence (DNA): TGTGCCAGCAGAATAGGGGGGTGGTACGAGCAGTACTTC. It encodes CASRIGGWYEQYF.

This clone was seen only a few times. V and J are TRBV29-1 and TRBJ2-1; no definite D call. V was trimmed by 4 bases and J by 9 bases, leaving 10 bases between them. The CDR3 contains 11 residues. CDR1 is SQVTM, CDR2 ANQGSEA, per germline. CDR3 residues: CSVGGQSEQFF. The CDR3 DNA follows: TGCAGCGTTGGGGGTCAGAGTGAGCAGTTCTTC.

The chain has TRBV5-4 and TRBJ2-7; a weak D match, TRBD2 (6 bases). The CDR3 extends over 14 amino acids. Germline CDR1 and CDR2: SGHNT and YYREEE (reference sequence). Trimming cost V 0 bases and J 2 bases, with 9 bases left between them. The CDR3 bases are TGTGCCAGCAGCTTGGGCGGGACTGCCTACGAGCAGTACTTC. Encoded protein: CASSLGGTAYEQYF.

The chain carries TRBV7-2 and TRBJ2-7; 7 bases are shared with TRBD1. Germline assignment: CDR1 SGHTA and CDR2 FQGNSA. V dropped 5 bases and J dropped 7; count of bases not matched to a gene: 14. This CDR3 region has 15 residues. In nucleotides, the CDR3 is TGTGCCAGCAGCGACCGGGACAGTGCTTTTTTGGAGCAGTACTTC. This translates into CASSDRDSAFLEQYF.

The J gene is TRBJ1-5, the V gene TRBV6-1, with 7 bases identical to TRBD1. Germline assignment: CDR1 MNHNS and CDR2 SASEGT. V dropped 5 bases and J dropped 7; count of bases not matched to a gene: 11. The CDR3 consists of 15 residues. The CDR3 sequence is CASSPDRAGGQPQHF. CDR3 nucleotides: TGTGCCAGCAGTCCCGACAGGGCGGGTGGGCAGCCCCAGCATTTT.

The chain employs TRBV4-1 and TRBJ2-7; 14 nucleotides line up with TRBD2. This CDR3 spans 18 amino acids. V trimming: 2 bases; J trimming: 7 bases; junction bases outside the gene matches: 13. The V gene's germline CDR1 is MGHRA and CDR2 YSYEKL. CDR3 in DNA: TGCGCCAGCAGCCAAAAGGGACTAGCGGGAGTCTCCTTGGGGGAGCAGTACTTC. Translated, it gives CASSQKGLAGVSLGEQYF.

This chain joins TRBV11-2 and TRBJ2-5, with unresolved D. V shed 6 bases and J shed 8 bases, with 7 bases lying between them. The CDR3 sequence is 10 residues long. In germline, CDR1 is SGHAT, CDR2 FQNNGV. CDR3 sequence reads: CASRRPTQYF. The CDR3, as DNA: TGTGCCAGCAGACGCCCTACCCAGTACTTC. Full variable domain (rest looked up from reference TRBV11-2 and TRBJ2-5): EAGVAQSPRYKIIEKRQSVAFWCNPISGHATLYWYQQILGQGPKLLIQFQNNGVVDDSQLPKDRFSAERLKGVDSTLKIQPAKLEDSAVYLCASRRPTQYFGPGTRLLVL.

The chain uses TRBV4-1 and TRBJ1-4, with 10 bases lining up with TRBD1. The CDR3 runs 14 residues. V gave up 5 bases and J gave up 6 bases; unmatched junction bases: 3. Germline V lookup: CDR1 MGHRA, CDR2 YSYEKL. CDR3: CASSTGTGDEKLFF. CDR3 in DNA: TGCGCCAGCAGCACCGGGACAGGGGATGAAAAACTGTTTTTT.

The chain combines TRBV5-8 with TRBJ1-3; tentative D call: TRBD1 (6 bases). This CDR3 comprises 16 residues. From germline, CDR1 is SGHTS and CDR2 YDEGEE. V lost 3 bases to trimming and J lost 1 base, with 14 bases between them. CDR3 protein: CASSSPGGASGNTIYF. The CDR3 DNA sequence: TGTGCCAGCAGCTCCCCCGGGGGGGCATCTGGAAACACCATATATTTT. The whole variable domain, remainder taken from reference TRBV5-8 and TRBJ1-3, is EAGVTQSPTHLIKTRGQQATLRCSPISGHTSVYWYQQALGLGLQFLLWYDEGEERNRGNFPPRFSGRQFPNYSSELNVNALELEDSALYLCASSSPGGASGNTIYFGEGSWLTVV.

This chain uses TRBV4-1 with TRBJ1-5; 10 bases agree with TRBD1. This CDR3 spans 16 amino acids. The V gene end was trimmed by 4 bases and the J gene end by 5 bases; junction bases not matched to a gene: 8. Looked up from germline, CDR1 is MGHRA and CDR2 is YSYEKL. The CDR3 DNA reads TGCGCCAGCAGCCGCAGCACCGGGACAGGGGATCAGCCCCAGCATTTT. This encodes CASSRSTGTGDQPQHF.

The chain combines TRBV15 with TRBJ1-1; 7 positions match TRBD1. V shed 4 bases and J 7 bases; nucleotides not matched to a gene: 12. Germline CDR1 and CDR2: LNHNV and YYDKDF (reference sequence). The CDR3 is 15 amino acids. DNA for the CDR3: TGTGCCACCAGCACAAGACAGGGCTCGGTAGGTGAAGCTTTCTTT. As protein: CATSTRQGSVGEAFF.

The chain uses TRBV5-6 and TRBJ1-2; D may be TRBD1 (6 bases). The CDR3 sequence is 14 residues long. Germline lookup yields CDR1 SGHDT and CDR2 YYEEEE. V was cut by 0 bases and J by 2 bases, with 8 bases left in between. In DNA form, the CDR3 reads TGTGCCAGCAGCTTGGAGACAGGAAACTATGGCTACACCTTC. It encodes CASSLETGNYGYTF. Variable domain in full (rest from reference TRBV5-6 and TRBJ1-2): DAGVTQSPTHLIKTRGQQVTLRCSPKSGHDTVSWYQQALGQGPQFIFQYYEEEERQRGNFPDRFSGHQFPNYSSELNVNALLLGDSALYLCASSLETGNYGYTFGSGTRLTVV.

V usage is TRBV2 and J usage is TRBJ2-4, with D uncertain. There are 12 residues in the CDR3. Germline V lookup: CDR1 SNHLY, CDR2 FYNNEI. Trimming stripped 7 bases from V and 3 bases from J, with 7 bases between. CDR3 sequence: CASTLDKNIQYF. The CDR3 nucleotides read TGTGCCAGCACACTGGACAAAAACATTCAGTACTTC.

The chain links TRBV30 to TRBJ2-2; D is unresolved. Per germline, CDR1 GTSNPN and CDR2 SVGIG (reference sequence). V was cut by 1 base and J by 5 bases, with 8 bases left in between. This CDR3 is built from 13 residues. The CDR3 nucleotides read TGTGCCTGGAGTGATAAGGGAACCGGGGAGCTGTTTTTT. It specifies CAWSDKGTGELFF.

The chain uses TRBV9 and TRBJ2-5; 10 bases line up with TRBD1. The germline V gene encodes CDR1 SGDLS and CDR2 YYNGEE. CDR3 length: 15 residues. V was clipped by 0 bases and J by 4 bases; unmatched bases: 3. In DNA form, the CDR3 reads TGTGCCAGCAGCGTAGCTCGGACAGGGGGAGAGACCCAGTACTTC. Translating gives CASSVARTGGETQYF.

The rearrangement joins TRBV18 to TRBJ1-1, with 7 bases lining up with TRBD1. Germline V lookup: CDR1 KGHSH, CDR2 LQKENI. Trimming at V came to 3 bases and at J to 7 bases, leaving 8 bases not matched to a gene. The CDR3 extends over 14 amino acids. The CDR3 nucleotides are TGTGCCAGCTCACCCGGACAGGCCTTCGGTGAAGCTTTCTTT. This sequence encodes CASSPGQAFGEAFF.

The CDR3 reads CASSEQGTQYF. Written as DNA, the CDR3 is TGTGCCAGCAGTGAACAGGGCACTCAGTACTTC. V is TRBV2 and J is TRBJ2-4; D may be TRBD1 (5 bases). The CDR3 sequence is 11 residues long. The germline V gene encodes CDR1 SNHLY and CDR2 FYNNEI. The ends were cut back, 2 bases at V and 12 bases at J, with 8 bases in the middle.

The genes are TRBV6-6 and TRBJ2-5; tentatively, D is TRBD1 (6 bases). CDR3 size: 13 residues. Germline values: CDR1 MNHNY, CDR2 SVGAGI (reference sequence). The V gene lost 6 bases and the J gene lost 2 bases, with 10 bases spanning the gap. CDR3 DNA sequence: TGTGCCAGCAGCTGGACAGATCAAGAGACCCAGTACTTC. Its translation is CASSWTDQETQYF.

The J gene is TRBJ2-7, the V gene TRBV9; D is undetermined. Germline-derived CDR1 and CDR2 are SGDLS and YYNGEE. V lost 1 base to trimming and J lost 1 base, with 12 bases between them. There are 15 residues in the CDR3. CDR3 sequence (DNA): TGTGCCAGCAGCGTATTGGATGACGGGTCCTACGAGCAGTACTTC. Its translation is CASSVLDDGSYEQYF.